What follows describes a single T cell receptor beta chain. Its specificity is unknown. The data originate from a study of post-analysis software for immune sequencing data. Study-wide background: Relapsing-remitting, secondary progressive and progressive-relapsing forms made up the multiple sclerosis disease courses.

This CDR3 has 13 amino acids. The V gene end was trimmed by 3 bases and the J gene end by 7 bases; junction bases not matched to a gene: 4. Per germline, CDR1 SGHRS and CDR2 YFSETQ. Sequencing libraries made from TCR beta cDNA carried unique molecular identifiers. Yield was roughly 0.5 million cDNA molecules from around 0.96 to 9.9 million T cells. From the PCR reads, TCRdb called clonotypes with MiXCR, one entry per CDR3 protein. The table shows about 820,000 distinct CDR3 sequences, with roughly 50% occurring only once. The study, taken as a whole, reports: When the samples were clustered directly with F measure, those that had been prepared in the same batch showed strong co-clustering. Five or six TRBV segments appeared more often in patients than in controls, and TRBV5-6, TRBV5-1 and TRBV20-1 were among these. Those with multiple sclerosis, the patient group, showed significantly lower normalized Chao1 diversity than controls.

The chain employs TRBV5-1 and TRBJ2-1, with 7 bases identical to TRBD2. The receptor was derived from a girl aged 10 to 17 with multiple sclerosis. The sample consisted of blood. The CDR3 here is CASSSSRGNEQFF. The DNA for the CDR3 is TGCGCCAGCAGCTCCTCGCGGGGGAATGAGCAGTTCTTC. Full variable domain (remainder filled in from reference TRBV5-1 and TRBJ2-1): KAGVTQTPRYLIKTRGQQVTLSCSPISGHRSVSWYQQTPGQGLQFLFEYFSETQRNKGNFPGRFSGRQFSNSRSEMNVSTLELGDSALYLCASSSSRGNEQFFGPGTRLTVL.